This T cell receptor beta chain is from a study of T cell responses to AZD1222 COVID-19 vaccine. The V end lost 1 base, the J end lost 0 bases, and 7 bases lay between the germline ends. The CDR3 loop spans 15 amino acids. Germline V gives CDR1 LGHDT, CDR2 YNNKEL (reference sequence). Findings and limits, study-wide: White British ancestry dominated among donors, who included more females, and clonal diversity was possibly underestimated. Unmutated regions of variants are reportedly targeted by nearly half of spike-specific TCRs.

Remarks on this clone: What it binds is not known.

TCRdb keeps only in-frame clones here, not all; method: immunoSEQ multiplex PCR. The table has fewer than 85,000 clones, around four fifths seen once. The sequencing here drew on peripheral blood, taken 28 days after the second AZD1222 dose. This receptor was identified in an adult who received the AZD1222 COVID-19 vaccine. This chain connects TRBV3-1 (or the pseudogene TRBV3-2) to TRBJ1-5; D gene unclear. The CDR3 coding sequence is TGTGCCAGCAGCCAAGGGGCGGCTAGCAATCAGCCCCAGCATTTT. This sequence encodes CASSQGAASNQPQHF.